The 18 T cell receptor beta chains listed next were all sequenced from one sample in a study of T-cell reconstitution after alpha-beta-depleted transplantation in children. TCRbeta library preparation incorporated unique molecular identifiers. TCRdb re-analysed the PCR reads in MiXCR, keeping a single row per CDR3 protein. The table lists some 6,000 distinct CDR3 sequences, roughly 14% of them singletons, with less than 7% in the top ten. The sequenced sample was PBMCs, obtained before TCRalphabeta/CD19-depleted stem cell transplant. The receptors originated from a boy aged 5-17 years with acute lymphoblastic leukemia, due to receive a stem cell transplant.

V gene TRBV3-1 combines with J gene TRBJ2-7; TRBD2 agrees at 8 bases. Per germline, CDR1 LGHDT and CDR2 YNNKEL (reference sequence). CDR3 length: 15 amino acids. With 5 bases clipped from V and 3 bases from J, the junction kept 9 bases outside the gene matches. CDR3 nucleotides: TGTGCCAGCAGCTTGACCTCCAGCGGGAGCTACGAGCAGTACTTC. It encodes CASSLTSSGSYEQYF.

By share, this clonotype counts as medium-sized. CDR3 sequence: CASSDPGQGLETQYF. The CDR3, as DNA: TGTGCCAGCAGTGACCCGGGACAGGGTTTAGAGACCCAGTACTTC. The V call is TRBV25-1, the J call TRBJ2-5, with TRBD1 identical over 9 bases. After removal of 3 bases from V and 4 bases from J, the junction contained 6 bases not matched to a gene. CDR1 is MGHDK, CDR2 SYGVNS, per germline. This CDR3 region has 15 residues.

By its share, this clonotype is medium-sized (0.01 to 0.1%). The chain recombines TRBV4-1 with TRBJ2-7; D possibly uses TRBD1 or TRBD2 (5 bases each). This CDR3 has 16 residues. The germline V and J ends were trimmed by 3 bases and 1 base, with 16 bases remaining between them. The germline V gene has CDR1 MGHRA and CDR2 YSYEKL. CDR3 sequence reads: CASSQDQRGRSYEQYF. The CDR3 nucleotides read TGCGCCAGCAGCCAGGATCAACGGGGACGATCCTACGAGCAGTACTTC.

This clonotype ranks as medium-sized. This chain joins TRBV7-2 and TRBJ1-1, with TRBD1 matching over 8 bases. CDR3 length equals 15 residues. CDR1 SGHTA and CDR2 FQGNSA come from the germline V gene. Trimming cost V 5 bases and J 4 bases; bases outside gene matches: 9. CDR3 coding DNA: TGTGCCAGCAGCACAGGGGGGAGCGGTGGCACTGAAGCTTTCTTT. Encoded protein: CASSTGGSGGTEAFF. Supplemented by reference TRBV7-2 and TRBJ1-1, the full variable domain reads GAGVSQSPSNKVTEKGKDVELRCDPISGHTALYWYRQSLGQGLEFLIYFQGNSAPDKSGLPSDRFSAERTGGSVSTLTIQRTQQEDSAVYLCASSTGGSGGTEAFFGQGTRLTVV.

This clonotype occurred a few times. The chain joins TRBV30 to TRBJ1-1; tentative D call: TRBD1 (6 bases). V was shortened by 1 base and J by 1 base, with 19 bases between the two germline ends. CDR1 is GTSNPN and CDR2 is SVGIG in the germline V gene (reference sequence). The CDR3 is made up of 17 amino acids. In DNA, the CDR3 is TGTGCCTGGAGTGAGGCCCTCGGGACACCCTCGAACACTGAAGCTTTCTTT. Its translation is CAWSEALGTPSNTEAFF. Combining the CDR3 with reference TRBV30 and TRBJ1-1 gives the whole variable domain SQTIHQWPATLVQPVGSPLSLECTVEGTSNPNLYWYRQAAGRGLQLLFYSVGIGQISSEVPQNLSASRPQDRQFILSSKKLLLSDSGFYLCAWSEALGTPSNTEAFFGQGTRLTVV.

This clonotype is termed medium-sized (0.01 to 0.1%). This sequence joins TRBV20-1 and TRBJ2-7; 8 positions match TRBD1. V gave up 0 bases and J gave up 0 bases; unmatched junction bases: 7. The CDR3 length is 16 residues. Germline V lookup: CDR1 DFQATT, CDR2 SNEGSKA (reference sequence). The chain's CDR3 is CSARDIGQGASYEQYF. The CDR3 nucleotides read TGCAGTGCTAGAGATATCGGACAGGGAGCCTCCTACGAGCAGTACTTC.

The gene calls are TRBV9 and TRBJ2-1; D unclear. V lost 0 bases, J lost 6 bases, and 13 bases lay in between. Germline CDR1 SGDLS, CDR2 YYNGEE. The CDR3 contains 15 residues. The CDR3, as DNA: TGTGCCAGCAGCGTAGAAGGAAGAATGCCCAATGAGCAGTTCTTC. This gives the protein CASSVEGRMPNEQFF.

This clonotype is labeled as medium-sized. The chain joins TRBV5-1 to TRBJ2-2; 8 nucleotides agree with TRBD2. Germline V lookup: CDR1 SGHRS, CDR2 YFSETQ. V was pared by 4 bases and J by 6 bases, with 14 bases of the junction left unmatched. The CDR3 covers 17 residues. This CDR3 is CASSLQGTSNFPGELFF. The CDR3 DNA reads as TGCGCCAGCAGCCTTCAGGGGACTAGTAATTTCCCCGGGGAGCTGTTTTTT. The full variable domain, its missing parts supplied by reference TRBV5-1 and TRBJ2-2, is KAGVTQTPRYLIKTRGQQVTLSCSPISGHRSVSWYQQTPGQGLQFLFEYFSETQRNKGNFPGRFSGRQFSNSRSEMNVSTLELGDSALYLCASSLQGTSNFPGELFFGEGSRLTVL.

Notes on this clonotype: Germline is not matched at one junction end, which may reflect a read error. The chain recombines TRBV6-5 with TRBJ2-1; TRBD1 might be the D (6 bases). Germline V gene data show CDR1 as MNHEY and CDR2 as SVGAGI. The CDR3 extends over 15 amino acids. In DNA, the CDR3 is TGTGTCAGCAGTTGGATAGGGGGCTCCTACAATGAGCAGTTCTTC. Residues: CVSSWIGGSYNEQFF.

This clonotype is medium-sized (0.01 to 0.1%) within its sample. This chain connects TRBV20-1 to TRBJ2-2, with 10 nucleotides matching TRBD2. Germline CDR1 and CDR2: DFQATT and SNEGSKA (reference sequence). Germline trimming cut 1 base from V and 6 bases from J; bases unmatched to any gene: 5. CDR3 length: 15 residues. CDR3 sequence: CSARVASGGPGELFF. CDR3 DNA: TGCAGTGCTAGAGTGGCTAGCGGGGGACCCGGGGAGCTGTTTTTT.

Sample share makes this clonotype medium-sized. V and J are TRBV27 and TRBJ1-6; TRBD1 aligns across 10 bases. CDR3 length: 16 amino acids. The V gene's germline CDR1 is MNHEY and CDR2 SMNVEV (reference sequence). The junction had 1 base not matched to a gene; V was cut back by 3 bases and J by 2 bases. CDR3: CASSFGTGAYNSPLHF. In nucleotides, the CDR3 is TGTGCCAGCAGTTTCGGGACAGGGGCCTATAATTCACCCCTCCACTTT.

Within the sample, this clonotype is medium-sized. The CDR3 DNA reads TGTGCCAGCAGCACGTACAGGGATGAAAAACTGTTTTTT. Translation gives CASSTYRDEKLFF. The rearrangement links TRBV7-2 to TRBJ1-4, with a possible D match to TRBD1 (6 bases). Trimming removed 5 bases from V and 6 bases from J, with 10 bases in between. Germline assignment: CDR1 SGHTA and CDR2 FQGNSA. This CDR3 is 13 amino acids long.

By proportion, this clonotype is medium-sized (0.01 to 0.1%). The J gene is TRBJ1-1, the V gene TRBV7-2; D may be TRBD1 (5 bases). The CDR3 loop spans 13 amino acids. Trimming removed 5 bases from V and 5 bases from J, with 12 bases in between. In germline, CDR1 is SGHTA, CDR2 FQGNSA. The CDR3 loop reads CASSIGWGTEAFF. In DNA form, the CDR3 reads TGTGCCAGCAGCATAGGTTGGGGGACTGAAGCTTTCTTT. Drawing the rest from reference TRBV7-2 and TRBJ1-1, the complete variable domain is GAGVSQSPSNKVTEKGKDVELRCDPISGHTALYWYRQSLGQGLEFLIYFQGNSAPDKSGLPSDRFSAERTGGSVSTLTIQRTQQEDSAVYLCASSIGWGTEAFFGQGTRLTVV.

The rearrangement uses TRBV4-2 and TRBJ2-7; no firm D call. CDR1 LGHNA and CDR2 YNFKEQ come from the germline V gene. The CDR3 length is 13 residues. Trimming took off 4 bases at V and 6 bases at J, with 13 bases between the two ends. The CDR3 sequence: CASSPQPPCEQYF. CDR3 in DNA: TGTGCCAGCAGCCCCCAGCCCCCCTGCGAGCAGTACTTC.

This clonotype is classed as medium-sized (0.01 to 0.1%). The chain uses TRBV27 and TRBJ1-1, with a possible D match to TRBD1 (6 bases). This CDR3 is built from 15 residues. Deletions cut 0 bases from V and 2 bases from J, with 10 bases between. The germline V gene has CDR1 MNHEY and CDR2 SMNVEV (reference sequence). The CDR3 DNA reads TGTGCCAGCAGTTTATCAACAGGGTATAACACTGAAGCTTTCTTT. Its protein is CASSLSTGYNTEAFF.

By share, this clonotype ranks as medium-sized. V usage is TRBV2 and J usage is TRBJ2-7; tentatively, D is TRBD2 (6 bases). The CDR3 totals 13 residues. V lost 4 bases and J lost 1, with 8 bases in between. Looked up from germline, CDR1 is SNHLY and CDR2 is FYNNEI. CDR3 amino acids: CASSGLESYEQYF. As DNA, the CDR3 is TGTGCCAGCAGTGGACTAGAATCCTACGAGCAGTACTTC. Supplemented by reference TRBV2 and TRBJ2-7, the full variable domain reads EPEVTQTPSHQVTQMGQEVILRCVPISNHLYFYWYRQILGQKVEFLVSFYNNEISEKSEIFDDQFSVERPDGSNFTLKIRSTKLEDSAMYFCASSGLESYEQYFGPGTRLTVT.

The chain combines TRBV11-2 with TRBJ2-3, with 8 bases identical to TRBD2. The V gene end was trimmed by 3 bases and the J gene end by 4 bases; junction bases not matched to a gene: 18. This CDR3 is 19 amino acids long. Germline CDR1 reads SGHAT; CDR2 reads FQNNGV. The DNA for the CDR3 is TGTGCCAGCAGCTTGGGGTGGTCTAGCGGGTGGGTCCCACCAGATACGCAGTATTTT. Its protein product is CASSLGWSSGWVPPDTQYF.

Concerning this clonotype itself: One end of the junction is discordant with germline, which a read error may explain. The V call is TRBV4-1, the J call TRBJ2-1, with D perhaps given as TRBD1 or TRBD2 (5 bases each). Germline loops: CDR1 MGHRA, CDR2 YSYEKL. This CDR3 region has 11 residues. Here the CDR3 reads CASSQDGRGVF. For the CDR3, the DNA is TGCGCCAGCAGCCAAGATGGCCGGGGCGTCTTC.